Sequencing of this T cell receptor (beta chain) was carried out in a study of blood T cells in healthy people across ages. Study in general: When template switching was applied, about one barcoded beta molecule was captured per two T cells. Findings and limits, study-wide: Correlation between TCR beta diversity and naive T cell percentage was strong.

This CDR3 spans 15 amino acids. CDR1 and CDR2 (germline): SGHTA, FQGNSA. V lost 3 bases to trimming and J lost 13 bases; unmatched junction nucleotides: 12. The use of a sample-barcoded 5' primer and a J-beta primer mix characterized a second PCR of about 6 to 11 cycles. CDR3-containing paired-end reads numbering at least 2.5 million came from each sample. TCRdb analysed the 5' RACE reads with MiXCR anew, one entry per CDR3 protein. The sample contains about 1.1 million distinct CDR3 sequences, under 40% of which appear only once. Of note for this clonotype: The antigen is not known.

The TCR originated in a man aged 18 to 30 in good health. Sequencing input: blood. V is TRBV7-2 and J is TRBJ2-4; 10 bases agree with TRBD1. The CDR3 region is CASSFLRQGAGEQYF. The DNA for the CDR3 is TGTGCCAGCAGCTTCCTCAGACAGGGGGCTGGAGAGCAGTACTTC.